The following is a TCR beta chain sequence with its context. The antigen remains unidentified. The method was immunoSEQ multiplex PCR; TCRdb's version includes in-frame clones alone and lacks a portion of them. The table lists about 29,000 clones, approximately 85% of them singletons. This sample is drawn from a study of PD-1 blockade in classical Hodgkin lymphoma. There was relapse after autologous stem cell transplantation in every patient, and there was variation in brentuximab vedotin exposure. Isolation of CD4+ T cells from thawed PBMCs was performed by magnetic negative selection. The germline V gene encodes CDR1 LNHDA and CDR2 SQIVND (reference sequence). The CDR3 sequence is 14 residues long. The trim removed 4 bases at V and 1 base at J, leaving 3 bases unmatched. Regarding the study as a whole: Relapsed/refractory patients reportedly had the lowest baseline TCR diversity, below newly diagnosed patients, who were below healthy donors.

This specimen consisted of CD4+ T cells from blood, obtained at baseline. This clonotype was sampled from a human donor with classical Hodgkin lymphoma. The V call is TRBV19, the J call TRBJ1-1; 7 nucleotides align to TRBD1. This CDR3 reads CASSTGQRNTEAFF. DNA for the CDR3: TGTGCCAGTAGTACGGGACAGAGGAACACTGAAGCTTTCTTT.